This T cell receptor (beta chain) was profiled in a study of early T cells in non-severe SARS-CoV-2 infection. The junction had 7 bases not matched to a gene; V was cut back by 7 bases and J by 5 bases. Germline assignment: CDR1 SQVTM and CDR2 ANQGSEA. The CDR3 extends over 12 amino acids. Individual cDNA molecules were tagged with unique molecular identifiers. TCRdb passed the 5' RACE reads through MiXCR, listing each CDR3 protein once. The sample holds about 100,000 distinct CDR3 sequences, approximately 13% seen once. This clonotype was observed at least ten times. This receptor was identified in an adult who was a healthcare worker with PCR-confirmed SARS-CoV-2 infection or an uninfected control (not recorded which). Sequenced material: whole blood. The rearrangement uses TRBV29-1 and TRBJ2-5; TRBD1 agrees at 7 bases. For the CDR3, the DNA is TGCAGCGCCCGACAGGGATCGGAGACCCAGTACTTC. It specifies CSARQGSETQYF.